The rows below give T cell receptor beta chains drawn from one sample of a study of tumor-infiltrating lymphocytes in primary liver carcinoma. TCRdb reprocessed the multiplex PCR reads with MiXCR, giving one entry per CDR3 protein. Among some 180,000 distinct CDR3 sequences listed, roughly three fifths were seen once. Sequences were obtained from peripheral blood. These receptors all stem from a middle-aged man with primary liver carcinoma and hepatitis B virus infection. Each CDR3 is given with its conserved first and last residue. The order of the fields is V gene, J gene, CDR3 protein.

V gene: TRBV11-2; J gene: TRBJ2-1; CDR3 protein: CASSMTRGEQFF
V gene: TRBV11-2; J gene: TRBJ2-7; CDR3 protein: CAGSLAGTSGLLVYF
V gene: TRBV11-2; J gene: TRBJ2-5; CDR3 protein: CASTIPAGTRETQYF
V gene: TRBV30; J gene: TRBJ2-1; CDR3 protein: CAWRVNRYNEQFF
V gene: TRBV6-2/TRBV6-3; J gene: TRBJ2-7; CDR3 protein: CASSPTSGNSEQYF
V gene: TRBV6-5; J gene: TRBJ1-6; CDR3 protein: CASSYDRENSPIHF
V gene: TRBV28; J gene: TRBJ1-4; CDR3 protein: CATGTPGREKLFF
V gene: TRBV6-5; J gene: TRBJ2-2; CDR3 protein: CASSPPGLLNRLGELFF
V gene: TRBV18; J gene: TRBJ2-1; CDR3 protein: CASSPRGRDEQFF
V gene: TRBV30; J gene: TRBJ2-3; CDR3 protein: CAWGGNTDTHYF
V gene: TRBV29-1; J gene: TRBJ2-1; CDR3 protein: CSVISGRAGEQFF
V gene: TRBV29-1; J gene: TRBJ2-3; CDR3 protein: CSGLAGGTDTQYF
V gene: TRBV6-6; J gene: TRBJ2-6; CDR3 protein: CDTSLDRARSGANVLTF
V gene: TRBV11-2; J gene: TRBJ2-3; CDR3 protein: CASSEREGGETDTQYF
V gene: TRBV12-3/TRBV12-4; J gene: TRBJ2-7; CDR3 protein: CASSPRQGADEQYF
V gene: TRBV4-2; J gene: TRBJ1-1; CDR3 protein: CASSPESFLASWVTEAFF
V gene: TRBV10-3; J gene: TRBJ2-3; CDR3 protein: CAISALAGGGAQYF
V gene: TRBV6-6; J gene: TRBJ2-2; CDR3 protein: CASSCIEASGSSGELFF
V gene: TRBV13; J gene: TRBJ2-2; CDR3 protein: CASSSYRGLGVTGELFF
V gene: TRBV7-3; J gene: TRBJ2-3; CDR3 protein: CASSLILAGGSADTQYF
V gene: TRBV29-1; J gene: TRBJ2-1; CDR3 protein: CSVVALANEQFF
V gene: TRBV7-9; J gene: TRBJ2-5; CDR3 protein: CASSPGRQGETQYF
V gene: TRBV5-6; J gene: TRBJ1-5; CDR3 protein: CASSGQAGQPQHF
V gene: TRBV11-2; J gene: TRBJ2-3; CDR3 protein: CTSSEQDRHTDTQYF
V gene: TRBV28; J gene: TRBJ1-5; CDR3 protein: CASRATRGRDQPQHF
V gene: TRBV5-5; J gene: TRBJ2-2; CDR3 protein: CASSRLAGGTGELFF
V gene: TRBV6-6; J gene: TRBJ2-5; CDR3 protein: CASRYGLAGVQETQYF
V gene: TRBV29-1; J gene: TRBJ2-5; CDR3 protein: CSVEDPTEAQYF
V gene: TRBV28; J gene: TRBJ1-1; CDR3 protein: CTSSLLGNIQAFF
V gene: TRBV7-2; J gene: TRBJ2-1; CDR3 protein: CASSLDRSGDEQFF
V gene: TRBV6-6; J gene: TRBJ2-1; CDR3 protein: CASSTPGIAVGQFF
V gene: TRBV11-2; J gene: TRBJ2-3; CDR3 protein: CANSPLRQGSGTDMQYF
V gene: TRBV5-1; J gene: TRBJ2-5; CDR3 protein: CASSFSEGTQETQYF
V gene: TRBV11-2; J gene: TRBJ1-3; CDR3 protein: CASSLPFSGNTIYF
V gene: TRBV4-1; J gene: TRBJ1-5; CDR3 protein: CASSHTQGNSNQPQHF
V gene: TRBV28; J gene: TRBJ1-4; CDR3 protein: CASTNSGDRGEKLFF
V gene: TRBV11-2; J gene: TRBJ2-1; CDR3 protein: CASNRCSGNEQFF
V gene: TRBV11-2; J gene: TRBJ2-1; CDR3 protein: CASSLGLAEYNEQFF
V gene: TRBV11-2; J gene: TRBJ1-5; CDR3 protein: CDSSLSGYNQPQHF
V gene: TRBV7-3; J gene: TRBJ1-1; CDR3 protein: CASSLLSVNTEAFF